Below are 12 T cell receptor beta chains sequenced from a single sample in a study of blood T cell repertoires in COVID-19. Sequenced by immunoSEQ multiplex PCR; TCRdb stores in-frame clones only, minus some. The sample comprises just over 300,000 clones, about nine tenths of which are singletons, and around 4% rests with the top ten. The material sequenced was PBMCs or T cells enriched from blood (not recorded which). These receptor sequences come from a man younger than 45 who had recovered from COVID-19.

V and J are TRBV6-1 and TRBJ1-1; D gene ambiguous. Germline V gives CDR1 MNHNS, CDR2 SASEGT. The V end was cut by 1 base, the J end by 11 bases, with 8 bases between. The CDR3 is made up of 11 amino acids. The CDR3 is CASSEEGGAFF. The CDR3 nucleotides are TGTGCCAGCAGTGAAGAAGGAGGGGCTTTCTTT.

The chain recombines TRBV30 with TRBJ1-2; maybe TRBD1 (5 bases). The CDR3 totals 15 residues. CDR1 and CDR2 from the germline V gene are GTSNPN and SVGIG (reference sequence). V was cut by 8 bases and J by 2 bases, with 21 bases left in between. The CDR3 DNA is TGTGCCAACAAAAAAGAAACAGGCCCCAACTATGGCTACACCTTC. This gives the protein CANKKETGPNYGYTF.

The rearrangement uses TRBV6-6 and TRBJ1-2; weak D call: TRBD1 (6 bases). This CDR3 has 16 residues. V lost 6 bases, J lost 2 bases, and 19 bases lay in between. From germline, CDR1 is MNHNY and CDR2 SVGAGI (reference sequence). The CDR3 reads CASRRGGADRNYGYTF. The CDR3 DNA is TGTGCCAGCAGGAGGGGGGGGGCGGATCGAAACTATGGCTACACCTTC.

The CDR3 coding sequence is TGTGCCAGTACCATTAGGGGGCGCGACTATGGCTACACCTTC. It yields the protein CASTIRGRDYGYTF. The chain recombines TRBV19 with TRBJ1-2; 7 positions match TRBD1. Germline CDR1 and CDR2: LNHDA and SQIVND (reference sequence). The ends lost 7 bases at V and 3 bases at J; junction bases unmatched: 8. This CDR3 has 14 residues.

The rearrangement uses TRBV5-6 and TRBJ2-1, with 8 bases fitting TRBD1. V shed 5 bases and J 0 bases; nucleotides not matched to a gene: 7. CDR3 length: 16 residues. The germline V gene encodes CDR1 SGHDT and CDR2 YYEEEE. The CDR3 DNA reads TGTGCCAGCAGTGCACTTCAGGGGGCCTCCTACAATGAGCAGTTCTTC. It specifies CASSALQGASYNEQFF. The entire variable domain, with the rest obtained from reference TRBV5-6 and TRBJ2-1, is as follows: DAGVTQSPTHLIKTRGQQVTLRCSPKSGHDTVSWYQQALGQGPQFIFQYYEEEERQRGNFPDRFSGHQFPNYSSELNVNALLLGDSALYLCASSALQGASYNEQFFGPGTRLTVL.

This chain links TRBV7-9 with TRBJ2-7; a possible D gene is TRBD2 (5 bases). CDR3 length equals 16 residues. Germline V gene lookup returns CDR1 SEHNR and CDR2 FQNEAQ (reference sequence). Trimming shortened V by 1 base and J by 1 base, and 14 bases separated the two germline ends. The chain's CDR3 is CASSLEARDGSYEQYF. For the CDR3, the DNA is TGTGCCAGCAGCTTAGAAGCCCGGGATGGATCCTACGAGCAGTACTTC.

The rearrangement joins TRBV5-1 to TRBJ1-1, with D perhaps TRBD1 (6 bases). V was pared by 3 bases and J by 5 bases, with 14 bases between. CDR3 size: 14 residues. Germline lookup yields CDR1 SGHRS and CDR2 YFSETQ. The CDR3 reads CASSSGQPSTEAFF. CDR3 bases: TGCGCCAGCAGCTCCGGACAGCCGAGTACTGAAGCTTTCTTT.

The J gene is TRBJ1-2, the V gene TRBV5-4; 7 bases are shared with TRBD1. CDR1 is SGHNT, CDR2 YYREEE, per germline (reference sequence). The ends lost 2 bases at V and 6 bases at J; junction bases unmatched: 7. CDR3 size: 14 residues. The CDR3 loop reads CASSFTGAGNGYTF. CDR3 coding DNA: TGTGCCAGCAGCTTTACAGGGGCAGGGAATGGCTACACCTTC.

The gene calls are TRBV28 and TRBJ2-2, with 8 bases lining up with TRBD1. In germline, CDR1 is MDHEN, CDR2 SYDVKM. V lost 8 bases, J lost 7 bases, and 9 bases stayed unmatched. The CDR3 sequence is 14 residues long. CDR3 amino acids: CASSGQGVFGELFF. CDR3 sequence (DNA): TGTGCCAGCTCTGGACAGGGCGTATTCGGGGAGCTGTTTTTT.

V and J are TRBV29-1 and TRBJ1-1; 7 bases line up with TRBD1. This CDR3 has 13 residues. V was clipped by 4 bases and J by 6 bases; unmatched bases: 8. Per germline, CDR1 SQVTM and CDR2 ANQGSEA. CDR3 sequence: CSVAPGGPSEAFF. CDR3 coding DNA: TGCAGCGTTGCACCAGGGGGACCCTCTGAAGCTTTCTTT.

The CDR3 loop reads CASSFRQGSSTDTQYF. The CDR3 coding sequence is TGTGCCAGCAGCTTCCGACAGGGGTCTAGCACAGATACGCAGTATTTT. This rearrangement joins TRBV7-9 to TRBJ2-3, with 8 bases matching TRBD1. Germline CDR1 reads SEHNR; CDR2 reads FQNEAQ (reference sequence). With V trimmed by 3 bases and J by 0 bases, 5 bases remained unmatched. The CDR3 is 16 residues long.

A remark on this clone: The junction and the germline gene differ at one end; a read error may be behind it. The V call is TRBV28, the J call TRBJ2-3; 9 bases align to TRBD2. Germline assignment: CDR1 MDHEN and CDR2 SYDVKM. The CDR3 covers 13 residues. The CDR3 coding sequence is TGTGCCAGCAGTTTAGCCATAGGCGGGGGGGCAGCCTTT. The encoded protein is CASSLAIGGGAAF.